The entry below gives a single T cell receptor (beta chain) sequence along with its context. The data stem from a study of blood T cells in healthy people across ages. With a J-beta primer mix and a sample-barcoded 5' primer, a second PCR ran roughly 6 to 11 cycles. TCRdb re-called the 5' RACE reads through MiXCR, storing one row per CDR3 protein. This table has over 950,000 distinct CDR3 sequences, roughly 51% appearing once. V was pared by 5 bases and J by 3 bases, with 7 bases of the junction left unmatched. Per germline, CDR1 SQVTM and CDR2 ANQGSEA. The CDR3 is 13 amino acids. The TCR originated in a woman aged 60-75 years in good health. The chain links TRBV29-1 to TRBJ2-7; 7 bases agree with TRBD1. Specimen: blood. CDR3 sequence (DNA): TGCAGCGTTAAAGGACAGGCCGACTACGAGCAGTACTTC. Amino acid sequence: CSVKGQADYEQYF.